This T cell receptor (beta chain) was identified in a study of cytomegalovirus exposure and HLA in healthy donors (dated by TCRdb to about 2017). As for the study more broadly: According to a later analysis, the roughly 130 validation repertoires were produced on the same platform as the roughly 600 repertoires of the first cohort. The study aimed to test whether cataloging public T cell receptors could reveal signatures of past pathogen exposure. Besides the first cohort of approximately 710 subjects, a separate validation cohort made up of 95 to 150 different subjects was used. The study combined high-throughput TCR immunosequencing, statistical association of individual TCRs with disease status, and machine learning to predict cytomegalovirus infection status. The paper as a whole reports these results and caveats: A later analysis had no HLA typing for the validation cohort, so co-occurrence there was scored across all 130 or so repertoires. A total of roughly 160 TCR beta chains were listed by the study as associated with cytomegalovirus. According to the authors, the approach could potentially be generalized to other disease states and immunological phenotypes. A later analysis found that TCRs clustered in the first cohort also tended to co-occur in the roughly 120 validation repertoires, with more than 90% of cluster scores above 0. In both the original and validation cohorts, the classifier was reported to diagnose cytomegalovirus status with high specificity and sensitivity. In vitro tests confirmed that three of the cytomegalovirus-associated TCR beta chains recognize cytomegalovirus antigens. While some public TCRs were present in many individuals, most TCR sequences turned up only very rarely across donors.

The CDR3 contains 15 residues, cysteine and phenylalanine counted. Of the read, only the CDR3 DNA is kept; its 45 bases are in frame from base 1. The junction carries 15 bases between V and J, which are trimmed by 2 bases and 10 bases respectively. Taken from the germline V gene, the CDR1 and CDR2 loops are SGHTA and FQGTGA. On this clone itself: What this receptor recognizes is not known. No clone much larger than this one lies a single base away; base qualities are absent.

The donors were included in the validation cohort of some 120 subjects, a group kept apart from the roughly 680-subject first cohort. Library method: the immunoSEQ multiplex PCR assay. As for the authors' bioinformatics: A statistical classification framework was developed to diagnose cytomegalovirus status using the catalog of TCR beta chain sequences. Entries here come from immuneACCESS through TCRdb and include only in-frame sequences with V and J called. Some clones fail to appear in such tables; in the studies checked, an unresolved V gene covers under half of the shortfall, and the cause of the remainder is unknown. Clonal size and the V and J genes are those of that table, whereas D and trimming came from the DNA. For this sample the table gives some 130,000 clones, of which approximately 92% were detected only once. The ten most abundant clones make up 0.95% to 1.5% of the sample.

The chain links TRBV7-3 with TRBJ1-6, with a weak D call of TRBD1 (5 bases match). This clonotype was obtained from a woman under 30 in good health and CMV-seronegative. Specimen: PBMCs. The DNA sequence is TGTGCCAGCAGCTTACTTGGTACAGGTGGATCACCCCTCCACTTT. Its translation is CASSLLGTGGSPLHF.